This TCR beta chain appears in the sequencing data of a study of cytomegalovirus exposure and HLA in healthy donors. 13 Jbeta primers and 60 Vbeta primers were used for the PCR. Only in-frame clones appear in the TCRdb table, and some are missing; sequencing was by immunoSEQ multiplex PCR. The table shows 210,000 or so clones, with roughly 78% occurring only once. Overall study results and limits: As a later analysis revealed, the rate of TCR association differed by HLA locus, with DRB1 most and HLA-C fewest. A missense DCLRE1C variant was associated with V- and J-gene trimming of TCR beta chains in a later analysis, and an independent cohort replicated the association.

With regard to this clone: Its target is not known.

The V gene lost 8 bases and the J gene lost 5 bases, with 12 bases spanning the gap. In germline, CDR1 is GTSNPN, CDR2 SVGIG (reference sequence). This CDR3 has 12 amino acids. This sequence was found in a boy younger than 18 in good health and CMV-seronegative. The sample taken for sequencing was PBMCs. The chain links TRBV30 to TRBJ2-2; perhaps TRBD1 as D (5 bases). CDR3 bases: TGTGCCACACGTCAGGGAACCGGGGAGCTGTTTTTT. Translating gives CATRQGTGELFF.